This note documents a single T cell receptor (beta chain) sequence. Using immunoSEQ multiplex PCR, the repertoire was profiled, and TCRdb retains in-frame clones only, with some absent. The sample carries about 94,000 clones, about 80% recorded once. This sample was included in a study of blood T cell repertoires in COVID-19. Overall study: Sites in the United States, Italy and Spain provided acute and convalescent COVID-19 samples. The analysed material was cDNA or gDNA that came from T cells, B-cell-depleted T cells, or PBMCs.

The V and J ends lost 3 bases and 2 bases, in that order; junction bases with no gene match: 6. The V gene's germline CDR1 is SGHRS and CDR2 YFSETQ. The CDR3 length is 16 residues. The receptor was isolated from a woman aged 80 or over with acute or convalescent COVID-19. Sequencing was done on a sample of peripheral blood. The chain joins TRBV5-1 to TRBJ2-3; 10 bases agree with TRBD2. As DNA, the CDR3 is TGCGCCAGCAGCTCGGGACTAGCGACTTCCACAGATACGCAGTATTTT. Translated: CASSSGLATSTDTQYF.